The 25 T cell receptor beta chains below all came from one sample that was sequenced in a study of prognosis after radiotherapy for stage I lung cancer. Genomic DNA yielded TCR beta CDR3, amplified by two-round multiplex PCR. Initially, in first-round PCR, primers specific to each TRBV and TRBJ gene were used. TCRdb itself ran the multiplex PCR reads through MiXCR, one entry per CDR3 protein. The sample lists more than 30,000 distinct CDR3 sequences, about 39% occurring once. Specimen: PBMCs, collected before or after stereotactic body radiation therapy (not recorded which). Receptor source: a donor aged 50 or older with non-small cell lung cancer.

With regard to this clonotype: Mismatch with germline at one junction end may stem from a read error. This rearrangement joins TRBV6-5 to TRBJ2-7, with 12 bases fitting TRBD1. This CDR3 comprises 17 residues. Germline V lookup: CDR1 MNHEY, CDR2 SVGAGI. CDR3: CAGSYGTGGSISYEQYF. The DNA for the CDR3 is TGTGCCGGCAGTTATGGGACAGGGGGCTCGATAAGCTACGAGCAGTACTTC.

This clonotype has ten or more counts. This chain uses TRBV5-1 with TRBJ2-1, with D perhaps given as TRBD1 or TRBD2 (5 bases each). Germline V CDR1 and CDR2: SGHRS, YFSETQ. Trimming left V 6 bases short and J 9 bases short, with 22 bases between. The length of the CDR3 is 15 residues. CDR3: CASNPGPATPGEQFF. DNA for the CDR3: TGCGCCAGCAACCCGGGACCCGCGACTCCGGGTGAGCAGTTCTTC.

Of note for this clonotype: Given a much more abundant clone one base away, this may be a read error. This chain joins TRBV29-1 and TRBJ1-1, with D hard to call. V lost 7 bases, J lost 4 bases, and 19 bases lay in between. Germline V gene lookup returns CDR1 SQVTM and CDR2 ANQGSEA. This CDR3 has 14 residues. The CDR3: CSGSSSDIGTEAFF. CDR3 in DNA: TGCAGCGGTTCGAGCTCAGACATAGGCACTGAAGCTTTCTTT. The full variable domain, in which reference TRBV29-1 and TRBJ1-1 provide the parts outside the CDR3, is SAVISQKPSRDICQRGTSLTIQCQVDSQVTMMFWYRQQPGQSLTLIATANQGSEATYESGFVIDKFPISRPNLTFSTLTVSNMSPEDSSIYLCSGSSSDIGTEAFFGQGTRLTVV.

In its sample, this clonotype was seen many times. The chain recombines TRBV24-1 with TRBJ2-3; 9 nucleotides match TRBD1. The CDR3 contains 16 residues. CDR1 is KGHDR and CDR2 is SFDVKD in the germline V gene. With V trimmed by 7 bases and J by 2 bases, 9 bases remained unmatched. The CDR3 sequence is CATSHRDRAFTDTQYF. The CDR3, as DNA: TGTGCCACCAGCCACCGGGACAGGGCTTTCACAGATACGCAGTATTTT.

In regard to this clonotype: Given a much more abundant clone one base away, this may be a read error. The CDR3 spells CASSLAVGGETQYF. The CDR3 DNA reads TGTGCCAGCAGCCTAGCGGTGGGGGGGGAGACCCAGTACTTC. The rearrangement links TRBV7-2 to TRBJ2-5; 7 nucleotides match TRBD2. The CDR3 length is 14 residues. The V gene's germline CDR1 is SGHTA and CDR2 FQGNSA.

CDR3 in amino acids: CASSGPGHRDEQYF. The CDR3 bases are TGTGCCAGCAGTGGTCCGGGACATAGAGACGAGCAGTACTTC. The chain joins TRBV6-1 to TRBJ2-7, with a possible D match to TRBD1 (6 bases). This CDR3 contains 14 residues. Trimming pared 4 bases from V and 5 bases from J, leaving 15 bases between. Germline V gives CDR1 MNHNS, CDR2 SASEGT.

This clonotype was picked up many times. The rearrangement uses TRBV7-2 and TRBJ2-7, with TRBD2 matching over 14 bases. V shed 2 bases, J shed 7 bases, and the junction held 7 bases outside the gene matches. This CDR3 comprises 16 residues. Germline V gene sequence: CDR1 SGHTA, CDR2 FQGNSA. CDR3 amino acids: CASSLHGTSGGYEQYF. The DNA for the CDR3 is TGTGCCAGCAGCTTACACGGGACTAGCGGGGGTTATGAGCAGTACTTC.

As concerns this clonotype: It differs at one base from a far larger clone, so likely a read error. This chain links TRBV6-2 or TRBV6-3 with TRBJ2-1; D is perhaps TRBD1 (7 bases). This CDR3 region has 15 residues. The germline V gene encodes CDR1 MNHEY and CDR2 SVGEGT. Deletions cut 6 bases from V and 7 bases from J, with 19 bases between. The CDR3 bases are TGTGCCAGCAGAGACGACGCAGGGGGGTTGAATGAGCAGTTCTTC. Amino acid sequence: CASRDDAGGLNEQFF.

By share, this clonotype counts as medium-sized. The V and J genes are TRBV6-1 and TRBJ2-2; 7 bases are shared with TRBD1. This CDR3 spans 15 amino acids. V shed 6 bases and J 0 bases; nucleotides not matched to a gene: 4. CDR1 is MNHNS, CDR2 SASEGT, per germline. CDR3: CASRTGTANTGELFF. CDR3 nucleotide sequence: TGTGCCAGCAGAACCGGGACAGCGAACACCGGGGAGCTGTTTTTT.

This clonotype was seen at least ten times. The rearrangement joins TRBV6-2 or TRBV6-3 to TRBJ2-2; D not certain. Trimming shortened V by 6 bases and J by 1 base, and 15 bases separated the two germline ends. CDR3 length equals 16 residues. Germline V gene sequence: CDR1 MNHEY, CDR2 SVGEGT. The CDR3 sequence is CASSPGPVQNTGELFF. CDR3 nucleotide sequence: TGTGCCAGCAGCCCCGGACCAGTACAGAACACCGGGGAGCTGTTTTTT.

This clonotype was counted many times. The chain carries TRBV3-1 and TRBJ2-5; TRBD2 is a possible D gene (6 bases). The CDR3 extends over 13 amino acids. V dropped 8 bases and J dropped 1 base, with 11 bases sitting between them. Germline CDR1 is LGHDT and CDR2 is YNNKEL (reference sequence). The CDR3 loop is CASRRGSQETQYF. DNA of the CDR3: TGTGCCAGCCGGAGGGGTTCCCAAGAGACCCAGTACTTC.

This clonotype was counted ten times or more. V is TRBV7-3 and J is TRBJ1-1; D possibly corresponds to TRBD1 (6 bases). The CDR3 runs 18 residues. Trimming shortened V by 1 base and J by 6 bases, and 24 bases separated the two germline ends. The germline CDR1 and CDR2 sequences are SGHTA and FQGTGA. In DNA form, the CDR3 reads TGTGCCAGCAGCTTAAAAGCGGGCCACAGGGAAGGGGAACCTGAAGCTTTCTTT. This codes for CASSLKAGHREGEPEAFF.

This clonotype was seen at least ten times. V and J are TRBV12-3 or TRBV12-4 and TRBJ2-3, with D tentatively TRBD1 (6 bases). V shed 2 bases and J shed 2 bases, with 17 bases lying between them. The CDR3 is made up of 17 amino acids. CDR3 nucleotides: TGTGCCAGCAGTTTAAGGGTAATGGGGGCCCCCACAGATACGCAGTATTTT. It translates to CASSLRVMGAPTDTQYF.

This clonotype was found once. J is TRBJ1-3 and V is TRBV28, with TRBD1 matching over 7 bases. The junction had 2 bases not matched to a gene; V was cut back by 6 bases and J by 0 bases. The CDR3 is 14 residues long. From germline, CDR1 is MDHEN and CDR2 SYDVKM. CDR3 nucleotides: TGTGCCAGCAGGAGACAGGGCTCTGGAAACACCATATATTTT. The encoded protein is CASRRQGSGNTIYF.

In its sample, this clonotype was seen many times. V usage is TRBV19 and J usage is TRBJ1-1; 8 bases fit TRBD1. The CDR3 spans 13 residues. V was clipped by 10 bases and J by 5 bases; unmatched bases: 9. Germline CDR1 is LNHDA and CDR2 is SQIVND (reference sequence). This chain's CDR3 is CATSTGAWTEAFF. CDR3 nucleotides: TGTGCCACCTCGACAGGGGCGTGGACTGAAGCTTTCTTT.

This chain uses TRBV28 with TRBJ1-1, with unresolved D. Deletions cut 6 bases from V and 3 bases from J, with 17 bases between. The germline gives CDR1 MDHEN, CDR2 SYDVKM. CDR3 length equals 15 residues. CDR3 DNA: TGTGCCAGCAGAAGAAATTACGGGGAGGACACTGAAGCTTTCTTT. Residues: CASRRNYGEDTEAFF.

There are many counts of this clonotype. The V and J genes are TRBV18 and TRBJ2-5; 9 bases match TRBD1. There are 15 residues in the CDR3. V lost 3 bases, J lost 5 bases, and 7 bases stayed unmatched. Germline assignment: CDR1 KGHSH and CDR2 LQKENI. The CDR3 bases are TGTGCCAGCTCACCTATACAGGGGGCAGAGGAGACCCAGTACTTC. This codes for CASSPIQGAEETQYF. Based on the CDR3 plus reference TRBV18 and TRBJ2-5, the full variable domain is NAGVMQNPRHLVRRRGQEARLRCSPMKGHSHVYWYRQLPEEGLKFMVYLQKENIIDESGMPKERFSAEFPKEGPSILRIQQVVRGDSAAYFCASSPIQGAEETQYFGPGTRLLVL.

This clonotype is judged medium-sized. This chain joins TRBV28 and TRBJ2-1, with 8 bases fitting TRBD2. Unmatched junction bases numbered 6, after V lost 7 bases and J lost 4 bases. Germline CDR1 is MDHEN and CDR2 is SYDVKM. The CDR3 has 14 residues. The chain's CDR3 is CASILTSGYNEQFF. For the CDR3, the DNA is TGTGCCAGCATTCTAACTAGCGGTTACAATGAGCAGTTCTTC.

This clonotype was detected only once. The rearrangement links TRBV6-5 to TRBJ2-7; tentatively, D is TRBD2 (6 bases). CDR3 length: 14 residues. V lost 4 bases, J lost 3 bases, and 13 bases lay in between. In germline, CDR1 is MNHEY, CDR2 SVGAGI. The CDR3 nucleotides read TGTGCCAGCAGTTTGGGACTGGATGTCTACGAGCAGTACTTC. Translation gives CASSLGLDVYEQYF.

This clonotype is categorized as medium-sized. V usage is TRBV6-4 and J usage is TRBJ1-6; 8 positions agree with TRBD1. Germline values: CDR1 MRHNA, CDR2 SNTAGT. The CDR3 runs 16 residues. V lost 7 bases, J lost 7 bases, and 12 bases stayed unmatched. CDR3 sequence: CASKIQGVLVNSPLHF. The CDR3 DNA follows: TGTGCCAGCAAGATACAGGGGGTTTTGGTGAATTCACCCCTCCACTTT.

This clonotype was picked up many times. The chain recombines TRBV11-3 with TRBJ2-3; TRBD2 matches 10 bases. The junction had 5 bases not matched to a gene; V was cut back by 2 bases and J by 3 bases. The CDR3 sequence is 16 residues long. Germline V lookup: CDR1 SGHNT, CDR2 YENEEA. The CDR3 loop is CASSLKRGGGTDTQYF. The CDR3, as DNA: TGTGCCAGCAGCTTAAAGCGGGGGGGCGGGACAGATACGCAGTATTTT.

This clonotype occurred many times. The rearrangement links TRBV3-1 to TRBJ2-7; D is undetermined. Trimming left V 1 base short and J 6 bases short, with 16 bases between. This CDR3 comprises 15 residues. CDR1 is LGHDT, CDR2 YNNKEL, per germline (reference sequence). CDR3 amino acids: CASSQVSHLGSEQYF. The CDR3 DNA sequence: TGTGCCAGCAGCCAAGTAAGCCACCTCGGGTCCGAGCAGTACTTC.

This clonotype has ten or more counts. This chain links TRBV15 with TRBJ1-1, with 8 bases identical to TRBD1. This CDR3 comprises 12 residues. Trimming at V came to 3 bases and at J to 7 bases, leaving 1 base not matched to a gene. Germline loops: CDR1 LNHNV, CDR2 YYDKDF (reference sequence). The CDR3 protein is CATSRGQDEAFF. In DNA form, the CDR3 reads TGTGCCACCAGCAGGGGACAGGATGAAGCTTTCTTT. Full variable domain (outside the CDR3, taken from reference TRBV15 and TRBJ1-1): DAMVIQNPRYQVTQFGKPVTLSCSQTLNHNVMYWYQQKSSQAPKLLFHYYDKDFNNEADTPDNFQSRRPNTSFCFLDIRSPGLGDTAMYLCATSRGQDEAFFGQGTRLTVV.

Ten or more counts support this clonotype. The V call is TRBV29-1, the J call TRBJ2-5, with TRBD1 identical over 10 bases. This CDR3 spans 13 amino acids. Germline-derived CDR1 and CDR2 are SQVTM and ANQGSEA. J lost 5 bases, V lost 7 bases, and 7 bases had no gene match. CDR3 in amino acids: CSGGQGTAETQYF. DNA for the CDR3: TGCAGCGGGGGACAGGGGACTGCCGAGACCCAGTACTTC.

At least ten counts were recorded for this clonotype. The chain combines TRBV7-2 with TRBJ1-3; 7 bases are shared with TRBD1. Germline lookup yields CDR1 SGHTA and CDR2 FQGNSA. With V trimmed by 2 bases and J by 1 base, 5 bases remained unmatched. The CDR3 has 16 amino acids. The CDR3 DNA is TGTGCCAGCAGCTTAAGACAGGGACATTCTGGAAACACCATATATTTT. Protein product: CASSLRQGHSGNTIYF.